Presented here are 32 T cell receptor beta chains from one specimen sequenced in a study of blood T cell repertoires in COVID-19. Libraries were prepared by immunoSEQ multiplex PCR; TCRdb keeps only in-frame clonotypes and omits some of them. The table includes 350,000 or so clones, roughly 90% detected once. Sequenced input: PBMCs or T cells enriched from blood (not recorded which). The receptors stem from a woman in her 30s who had been exposed to COVID-19.

This clone was seen once. V usage is TRBV3-1 (or the pseudogene TRBV3-2) and J usage is TRBJ2-7; D not certain. Germline values: CDR1 LGHDT, CDR2 YNNKEL (reference sequence). The CDR3 is made up of 14 amino acids. Trimming stripped 0 bases from V and 3 bases from J, with 9 bases between. CDR3 sequence (DNA): TGTGCCAGCAGCCAAGATCGAGACTTCTACGAGCAGTACTTC. Protein product: CASSQDRDFYEQYF.

This clone was counted only a few times. The V call is TRBV12-3 or TRBV12-4, the J call TRBJ1-6, with D unclear. This CDR3 region has 13 residues. The ends were cut back, 5 bases at V and 5 bases at J, with 7 bases in the middle. The CDR3 DNA follows: TGTGCCAGCAGTCCTACGGATAATTCACCCCTCCACTTT. Translation: CASSPTDNSPLHF.

V is TRBV5-1 and J is TRBJ1-3, with TRBD1 matching over 8 bases. There are 15 residues in the CDR3. Germline V gene data show CDR1 as SGHRS and CDR2 as YFSETQ. J lost 1 base, V lost 4 bases, and 4 bases had no gene match. CDR3 residues: CASSGGQGSGNTIYF. For the CDR3, the DNA is TGCGCCAGCAGCGGCGGACAGGGTTCTGGAAACACCATATATTTT.

The chain recombines TRBV7-2 with TRBJ2-3, with a weak D call TRBD1 (7 bases). Looked up from germline, CDR1 is SGHTA and CDR2 is FQGNSA. This CDR3 comprises 17 residues. Trimming cost V 2 bases and J 0 bases, with 15 bases left between them. For the CDR3, the DNA is TGTGCCAGCAGCTTAATCCAGGGGGGATTAAGCACAGATACGCAGTATTTT. Residues: CASSLIQGGLSTDTQYF. Full variable domain (missing parts from reference TRBV7-2 and TRBJ2-3): GAGVSQSPSNKVTEKGKDVELRCDPISGHTALYWYRQSLGQGLEFLIYFQGNSAPDKSGLPSDRFSAERTGGSVSTLTIQRTQQEDSAVYLCASSLIQGGLSTDTQYFGPGTRLTVL.

The rearrangement uses TRBV5-1 and TRBJ2-1, with D tentatively TRBD2 (7 bases). Germline V gene lookup returns CDR1 SGHRS and CDR2 YFSETQ. The V end lost 3 bases, the J end lost 4 bases, and 23 bases lay between the germline ends. CDR3 length: 18 amino acids. The CDR3, as DNA: TGCGCCAGCAGCTCGCGCCCCAGCGGGACAAGAACTTACAATGAGCAGTTCTTC. Protein: CASSSRPSGTRTYNEQFF.

The genes are TRBV7-8 and TRBJ2-7, with D possibly being TRBD1 (6 bases). V was pared by 10 bases and J by 2 bases, with 12 bases between. This CDR3 spans 12 amino acids. Germline CDR1 is SGHVS and CDR2 is FQNEAQ. The CDR3 reads CATQGFTYEQYF. The CDR3 DNA sequence: TGTGCCACACAGGGCTTTACCTACGAGCAGTACTTC.

The genes are TRBV19 and TRBJ1-6; maybe TRBD1 (5 bases). CDR1 is LNHDA, CDR2 SQIVND, per germline (reference sequence). V dropped 8 bases and J dropped 9 bases, with 11 bases sitting between them. There are 12 residues in the CDR3. CDR3 loop: CASRDWSSPLHF. CDR3 DNA sequence: TGTGCCAGTCGGGACTGGAGTTCACCCCTCCACTTT.

The chain joins TRBV6-5 to TRBJ2-3; 8 bases are shared with TRBD1. V dropped 4 bases and J dropped 4; count of bases not matched to a gene: 7. CDR3 size: 15 residues. CDR1 and CDR2 from the germline V gene are MNHEY and SVGAGI. The CDR3 sequence: CASSSDRDGADTQYF. CDR3 bases: TGTGCCAGCAGTTCGGACAGGGATGGAGCAGATACGCAGTATTTT.

This chain links TRBV29-1 with TRBJ2-1; 7 nucleotides match TRBD2. CDR3 length: 12 amino acids. V was pared by 6 bases and J by 10 bases, with 9 bases of the junction left unmatched. Germline values: CDR1 SQVTM, CDR2 ANQGSEA. The CDR3 sequence is CSVPYWRGEQFF. The CDR3 region has the DNA TGCAGCGTCCCCTATTGGCGGGGGGAGCAGTTCTTC.

V and J are TRBV6-2 or TRBV6-3 and TRBJ1-5, with a possible D match to TRBD1 (5 bases). CDR3 length: 15 residues. CDR1 is MNHEY and CDR2 is SVGEGT in the germline V gene. V lost 2 bases, J lost 4 bases, and 12 bases lay in between. The CDR3 loop reads CASSYSRQLNQPQHF. The CDR3 DNA is TGTGCCAGCAGTTACAGTCGACAGCTGAATCAGCCCCAGCATTTT.

The chain recombines TRBV30 with TRBJ1-1, with a possible D match to TRBD1 (5 bases). The germline gives CDR1 GTSNPN, CDR2 SVGIG (reference sequence). V dropped 5 bases and J dropped 6 bases, with 13 bases sitting between them. CDR3 length: 12 amino acids. CDR3 sequence reads: CAWAKGLSEAFF. CDR3 in DNA: TGTGCCTGGGCTAAGGGACTCTCTGAAGCTTTCTTT.

This chain uses TRBV27 with TRBJ1-3, with no clear D. The CDR3 is made up of 13 amino acids. CDR1 MNHEY and CDR2 SMNVEV come from the germline V gene (reference sequence). The germline V and J ends were trimmed by 2 bases and 2 bases, with 4 bases remaining between them. The CDR3 spells CASSLAAGNTIYF. CDR3 DNA: TGTGCCAGCAGTTTAGCAGCTGGAAACACCATATATTTT.

This clone was detected only a few times. V usage is TRBV28 and J usage is TRBJ2-7; no definite D call. Germline CDR1 and CDR2: MDHEN and SYDVKM. The CDR3 runs 13 residues. The ends were cut back, 2 bases at V and 5 bases at J, with 10 bases in the middle. The CDR3 sequence is CASSLIPKNEQYF. In DNA form, the CDR3 reads TGTGCCAGCAGTTTAATCCCTAAGAACGAGCAGTACTTC.

The chain links TRBV5-1 to TRBJ2-6, with 8 bases fitting TRBD1. The CDR3 has 15 residues. Germline loops: CDR1 SGHRS, CDR2 YFSETQ. Trimming at V came to 4 bases and at J to 3 bases, leaving 3 bases not matched to a gene. CDR3 nucleotide sequence: TGCGCCAGCAGCCCGACAGGGGATGGGGCCAACGTCCTGACTTTC. It codes for CASSPTGDGANVLTF.

This clone was counted only a few times. This chain links TRBV2 with TRBJ2-7, with D possibly matching TRBD1 (5 bases). From germline, CDR1 is SNHLY and CDR2 FYNNEI. The CDR3 length is 14 residues. Trimming left V 4 bases short and J 3 bases short, with 13 bases between. The CDR3 reads CASSVRPGNYEQYF. Here the CDR3 DNA reads TGTGCCAGCAGTGTTAGGCCAGGGAACTACGAGCAGTACTTC.

V usage is TRBV5-6 and J usage is TRBJ2-3; 13 bases are shared with TRBD2. CDR3 length: 16 residues. Germline V gives CDR1 SGHDT, CDR2 YYEEEE. Losses at the gene ends were 4 bases for V and 4 bases for J; bases not matched to a gene: 6. CDR3 DNA: TGTGCCAGCAGCCCGGGACTAGCGGGAACGGCAGATACGCAGTATTTT. Protein product: CASSPGLAGTADTQYF.

The chain joins TRBV7-9 to TRBJ2-1; D might be TRBD2 (6 bases). The CDR3 totals 12 residues. CDR1 is SEHNR, CDR2 FQNEAQ, per germline (reference sequence). V shed 8 bases and J shed 7 bases, with 12 bases lying between them. The CDR3 coding sequence is TGTGCCAGCGACCCCAGCGGGAATGAGCAGTTCTTC. Translating it yields CASDPSGNEQFF.

The table lists this clone with a few counts. The rearrangement links TRBV3-1 (or the pseudogene TRBV3-2) to TRBJ2-7, with 8 bases aligning to TRBD2. This CDR3 comprises 15 residues. CDR1 LGHDT and CDR2 YNNKEL come from the germline V gene (reference sequence). J lost 4 bases, V lost 2 bases, and 7 bases had no gene match. CDR3 nucleotide sequence: TGTGCCAGCAGCCAACTTTCGGGAGGGACATACGAGCAGTACTTC. It is translated as CASSQLSGGTYEQYF.

CDR3 amino acids: CSASIPDRGGGYTF. The CDR3 DNA reads TGCAGCGCCTCGATTCCGGACAGGGGCGGTGGCTACACCTTC. The chain joins TRBV29-1 to TRBJ1-2, with TRBD1 identical over 9 bases. V lost 7 bases, J lost 7 bases, and 13 bases stayed unmatched. The CDR3 consists of 14 residues. Germline assignment: CDR1 SQVTM and CDR2 ANQGSEA. The full variable domain, in which reference TRBV29-1 and TRBJ1-2 provide the parts outside the CDR3, is SAVISQKPSRDICQRGTSLTIQCQVDSQVTMMFWYRQQPGQSLTLIATANQGSEATYESGFVIDKFPISRPNLTFSTLTVSNMSPEDSSIYLCSASIPDRGGGYTFGSGTRLTVV.

J is TRBJ1-2 and V is TRBV7-8, with 8 bases aligning to TRBD1. V lost 1 base and J lost 3; bases outside the gene matches: 10. This CDR3 contains 17 residues. CDR1 is SGHVS and CDR2 is FQNEAQ in the germline V gene. The CDR3 loop is CASSLVAGGANYYGYTF. For the CDR3, the DNA is TGTGCCAGCAGCTTAGTGGCAGGGGGCGCTAATTACTATGGCTACACCTTC.

V usage is TRBV27 and J usage is TRBJ2-4; maybe TRBD2 (5 bases). Germline assignment: CDR1 MNHEY and CDR2 SMNVEV (reference sequence). The CDR3 is 13 amino acids. The V gene lost 5 bases and the J gene lost 1 base, with 6 bases spanning the gap. Here the CDR3 reads CASSPGAKNIQYF. CDR3 in DNA: TGTGCCAGCAGTCCGGGGGCCAAAAACATTCAGTACTTC.

CDR3 nucleotides: TGTGCCAGCAGTCTGTTACAGGGGGCGCGGAACTATGGCTACACCTTC. Amino acid sequence: CASSLLQGARNYGYTF. This chain uses TRBV28 with TRBJ1-2; TRBD1 matches 9 bases. Germline V CDR1 and CDR2: MDHEN, SYDVKM. The CDR3 totals 16 residues. V lost 5 bases and J lost 2; bases outside the gene matches: 9.

The DNA of the CDR3 is TGCGCCAGCAGCCCGGGACAGGCAACTAATGAAAAACTGTTTTTT. It translates to CASSPGQATNEKLFF. This chain uses TRBV5-1 with TRBJ1-4, with 8 bases aligning to TRBD1. CDR3 length: 15 residues. Germline trimming cut 4 bases from V and 0 bases from J; bases unmatched to any gene: 2. The germline V gene has CDR1 SGHRS and CDR2 YFSETQ.

This clone was recorded only once. This chain joins TRBV12-5 and TRBJ2-7; TRBD2 is a possible D gene (6 bases). Trimming stripped 2 bases from V and 3 bases from J, with 17 bases between. The CDR3 has 16 amino acids. Germline CDR1 LGHNT, CDR2 FRNRAP. CDR3 DNA: TGTGCTAGTGGTTTGTGGCGGGGTAGCCTAAACTACGAGCAGTACTTC. It codes for CASGLWRGSLNYEQYF.

The chain has TRBV7-9 and TRBJ1-2, with 10 bases fitting TRBD1. V lost 5 bases and J lost 2; bases outside the gene matches: 5. CDR1 is SEHNR and CDR2 is FQNEAQ in the germline V gene (reference sequence). The CDR3 is made up of 15 amino acids. CDR3 DNA sequence: TGTGCCAGCAGCCCCCCGGGACAGGGGAACTATGGCTACACCTTC. Encoded protein: CASSPPGQGNYGYTF.

V usage is TRBV24-1 and J usage is TRBJ2-1; D is possibly TRBD1 (6 bases). Trimming took off 1 base at V and 4 bases at J, with 19 bases between the two ends. CDR3 length: 18 residues. CDR1 is KGHDR, CDR2 SFDVKD, per germline. In nucleotides, the CDR3 is TGTGCCACCAGTGATTTTAACAGGGCCCTAACGGGTTACAATGAGCAGTTCTTC. This codes for CATSDFNRALTGYNEQFF.

J is TRBJ2-1 and V is TRBV5-8; possibly TRBD1 for D (5 bases). The CDR3 is 16 amino acids. The germline CDR1 and CDR2 sequences are SGHTS and YDEGEE. Trimming cost V 0 bases and J 0 bases, with 10 bases left between them. In DNA form, the CDR3 reads TGTGCCAGCAGCTTGGGGTGGGGCAGCTCCTACAATGAGCAGTTCTTC. It codes for CASSLGWGSSYNEQFF.

The chain is built from TRBV3-1 (or the pseudogene TRBV3-2) and TRBJ2-2; 7 bases agree with TRBD1. From germline, CDR1 is LGHDT and CDR2 YNNKEL (reference sequence). This CDR3 has 15 residues. V was clipped by 6 bases and J by 5 bases; unmatched bases: 9. In DNA form, the CDR3 reads TGTGCCAGCAGACCCGAAGACAGGGAAACCGGGGAGCTGTTTTTT. The encoded protein is CASRPEDRETGELFF.

This chain links TRBV12-5 with TRBJ1-2, with a weak D call TRBD1 (6 bases). The CDR3 is 16 residues long. Trimming stripped 5 bases from V and 0 bases from J, with 16 bases between. The germline V gene has CDR1 LGHNT and CDR2 FRNRAP. For the CDR3, the DNA is TGTGCTAGTGGTCTACAGGGTAGCCCATCTAACTATGGCTACACCTTC. This gives the protein CASGLQGSPSNYGYTF.

A few counts support this clone. This chain connects TRBV5-5 to TRBJ2-3; D remains ambiguous. This CDR3 spans 14 amino acids. V was clipped by 4 bases and J by 4 bases, with 13 bases between them. Germline V gene sequence: CDR1 SGHKS, CDR2 YYEKEE (reference sequence). The CDR3 here is CASSPSRVSDTQYF. The CDR3 bases are TGTGCCAGCAGCCCCTCCCGGGTGTCAGATACGCAGTATTTT.

This chain links TRBV20-1 with TRBJ1-2; 10 positions match TRBD1. The CDR3 extends over 11 amino acids. V shed 6 bases and J 8 bases; nucleotides not matched to a gene: 3. Germline lookup yields CDR1 DFQATT and CDR2 SNEGSKA (reference sequence). The CDR3 nucleotides read TGCAGTGCCAGGGGACAGGGGGGCTACACCTTC. This sequence encodes CSARGQGGYTF.

Only a few counts were recorded for this clone. The chain links TRBV7-3 to TRBJ1-4, with 10 bases matching TRBD1. From germline, CDR1 is SGHTA and CDR2 FQGTGA. Trimming cost V 5 bases and J 8 bases; bases outside gene matches: 29. This CDR3 region has 22 residues. The CDR3 region is CASSPRQGARPRQRLKAEKLFF. The CDR3 nucleotides are TGTGCCAGCAGCCCAAGACAGGGGGCTCGGCCCCGACAAAGGCTCAAAGCCGAAAAACTGTTTTTT.